This record looks at one T cell receptor (beta chain) sequence and its context. This sample is drawn from a study of blood T cell repertoires in COVID-19. Data came from immunoSEQ multiplex PCR; TCRdb stores just in-frame clones and leaves some out. The sample holds a few hundred thousand clones; about 91% are singletons and the top ten take roughly 13%. In germline, CDR1 is SGHTA, CDR2 FQGTGA. The CDR3 covers 15 residues. The V gene lost 3 bases and the J gene lost 0 bases, with 8 bases spanning the gap. The TCR sequence derives from a woman in her forties or fifties with COVID-19, enrolled during active disease. This sequence joins TRBV7-3 and TRBJ2-2; D is perhaps TRBD2 (6 bases). The source material was peripheral blood. The CDR3: CASSLEGTNTGELFF. Written as DNA, the CDR3 is TGTGCCAGCAGCTTGGAGGGAACGAACACCGGGGAGCTGTTTTTT.